The 21 T cell receptor beta chains in this list originate from one sample, sequenced in a study of early T cells in non-severe SARS-CoV-2 infection. TCRdb re-called the 5' RACE reads through MiXCR, storing one row per CDR3 protein. Among approximately 98,000 distinct CDR3 sequences listed, about 12% were seen once. The source material was whole blood. These receptors originate from an adult who was a healthcare worker with PCR-confirmed SARS-CoV-2 infection or an uninfected control (not recorded which).

In its sample, this clonotype was seen many times. The chain employs TRBV27 and TRBJ1-6; D possibly corresponds to TRBD1 (6 bases). V lost 0 bases and J lost 2, with 20 bases in between. CDR3 length: 20 amino acids. Germline V gene data show CDR1 as MNHEY and CDR2 as SMNVEV (reference sequence). The CDR3 coding sequence is TGTGCCAGCAGTTTATCAGGCGGGGGACGGGGGCGCACCTATAATTCACCCCTCCACTTT. It codes for CASSLSGGGRGRTYNSPLHF.

This clonotype appeared a few times. The chain is built from TRBV6-5 and TRBJ1-6; 10 bases map to TRBD1. Per germline, CDR1 MNHEY and CDR2 SVGAGI. J was trimmed by 7 bases and V by 5 bases; bases with no gene match: 2. The CDR3 runs 14 residues. The DNA of the CDR3 is TGTGCCAGCAGTCGGACAGGGGGAAATTCACCCCTCCACTTT. Translation gives CASSRTGGNSPLHF.

This clonotype was seen at least ten times. This rearrangement joins TRBV6-4 to TRBJ2-4; 7 bases map to TRBD2. V lost 0 bases and J lost 2; bases outside the gene matches: 10. CDR1 is MRHNA and CDR2 is SNTAGT in the germline V gene. CDR3 length equals 18 residues. The CDR3 DNA reads TGTGCCAGCAGTGACTCGAGCGGGACCCGCCTGACCAAAAACATTCAGTACTTC. Translating it yields CASSDSSGTRLTKNIQYF.

The chain carries TRBV27 and TRBJ2-1; a weak D match, TRBD1 (6 bases). V shed 4 bases and J shed 0 bases, with 13 bases lying between them. Germline CDR1 reads MNHEY; CDR2 reads SMNVEV (reference sequence). The CDR3 sequence is 16 residues long. The CDR3 DNA is TGTGCCAGCAGTTCTCCAGGGGTATACTCCTACAATGAGCAGTTCTTC. Protein sequence: CASSSPGVYSYNEQFF.

This chain's CDR3 is CASRGRASYEQYF. The CDR3 DNA sequence: TGTGCCAGCAGAGGACGGGCCTCCTACGAGCAGTACTTC. The V call is TRBV27, the J call TRBJ2-7; unclear D gene. Trimming took 6 bases from V and 0 from J, leaving 9 bases between them. CDR1 is MNHEY, CDR2 SMNVEV, per germline (reference sequence). The CDR3 is 13 residues long.

The chain is built from TRBV10-1 and TRBJ2-7, with TRBD2 matching 8 bases. The CDR3 length is 12 residues. The J segment lost 7 bases and the V segment lost 3 bases, leaving 2 bases of the junction unmatched. Germline values: CDR1 WNHNN, CDR2 SYGVQD (reference sequence). The CDR3 protein is CASSDSGGEQYF. The CDR3 nucleotides are TGCGCCAGCAGTGATTCGGGGGGGGAGCAGTACTTC.

This chain connects TRBV13 to TRBJ2-2; unclear D gene. The CDR3 sequence is 18 residues long. Trimming took 7 bases from V and 3 from J, leaving 24 bases between them. Germline CDR1 PRHDT, CDR2 FYEKMQ (reference sequence). The CDR3 region has the DNA TGTGCCAGCACCGCAACTTCGGCCTCGGGCGTATACACCGGGGAGCTGTTTTTT. This translates into CASTATSASGVYTGELFF. The whole variable domain, filled in from reference TRBV13 and TRBJ2-2, reads AAGVIQSPRHLIKEKRETATLKCYPIPRHDTVYWYQQGPGQDPQFLISFYEKMQSDKGSIPDRFSAQQFSDYHSELNMSSLELGDSALYFCASTATSASGVYTGELFFGEGSRLTVL.

The chain uses TRBV11-2 and TRBJ1-4, with no clear D. The germline V and J ends were trimmed by 1 base and 2 bases, with 14 bases remaining between them. CDR3 size: 17 residues. Germline V gene sequence: CDR1 SGHAT, CDR2 FQNNGV. In DNA, the CDR3 is TGTGCCAGCAGCTTAGGAGGCGCTGGGGTGACTAATGAAAAACTGTTTTTT. Protein sequence: CASSLGGAGVTNEKLFF.

This clonotype turned up a few times. One end of the junction fails to match germline, which may point to a read error. The chain links TRBV20-1 to TRBJ1-4; 9 bases align to TRBD1. Germline assignment: CDR1 DFQATT and CDR2 SNEGSKA (reference sequence). The CDR3 extends over 11 amino acids. CDR3 protein: CSARITGGVYF. The CDR3 DNA follows: TGCAGTGCGAGAATTACAGGGGGCGTTTATTTT.

This clonotype was seen more than once but under ten times. V usage is TRBV7-9 and J usage is TRBJ2-1, with 9 bases aligning to TRBD1. Trimming removed 5 bases from V and 2 bases from J; junction bases left unmatched: 7. The CDR3 runs to 16 residues. Germline V gene sequence: CDR1 SEHNR, CDR2 FQNEAQ (reference sequence). The CDR3 here is CASSRQGVVTYNEQFF. The CDR3 region has the DNA TGTGCCAGCAGCCGACAGGGGGTCGTGACCTACAATGAGCAGTTCTTC.

This clonotype was observed a handful of times. The chain combines TRBV4-2 with TRBJ2-5; TRBD2 aligns across 13 bases. From germline, CDR1 is LGHNA and CDR2 YNFKEQ. V gave up 4 bases and J gave up 3 bases; unmatched junction bases: 5. There are 16 residues in the CDR3. Written as DNA, the CDR3 is TGTGCCAGCAGCCCGGATGGGACTAGCGGGAAAGAGACCCAGTACTTC. Protein: CASSPDGTSGKETQYF.

This clonotype came up a few times. The chain has TRBV29-1 and TRBJ2-2; D gene ambiguous. V was pared by 7 bases and J by 3 bases, with 15 bases between. The CDR3 runs to 14 residues. The V gene's germline CDR1 is SQVTM and CDR2 ANQGSEA. CDR3 in amino acids: CSGRVRRYTGELFF. The CDR3 nucleotides are TGCAGCGGCCGCGTGAGACGCTACACCGGGGAGCTGTTTTTT.

The sample holds many counts of this clonotype. The chain links TRBV5-1 to TRBJ2-5, with D perhaps given as TRBD1 or TRBD2 (5 bases each). V was clipped by 5 bases and J by 4 bases, with 12 bases between them. CDR1 and CDR2 (germline): SGHRS, YFSETQ. The CDR3 is 13 residues long. CDR3 sequence: CASREPGTETQYF. In nucleotides, the CDR3 is TGCGCCAGCAGGGAGCCCGGGACAGAGACCCAGTACTTC.

This clonotype was counted many times. J is TRBJ1-5 and V is TRBV6-5, with D unclear. This CDR3 contains 11 residues. V was shortened by 8 bases and J by 5 bases, with 7 bases between the two germline ends. The germline CDR1 and CDR2 sequences are MNHEY and SVGAGI. For the CDR3, the DNA is TGTGCCAGCGGGCGGTATCAGCCCCAGCATTTT. This sequence encodes CASGRYQPQHF.

V and J are TRBV7-6 and TRBJ2-5; TRBD2 matches 10 bases. With 4 bases clipped from V and 1 base from J, the junction kept 6 bases outside the gene matches. The CDR3 covers 16 residues. The germline V gene encodes CDR1 SGHVS and CDR2 FNYEAQ. The CDR3 region has the DNA TGTGCCAGCAGCTACGGACTAGCGGCACTCCAAGAGACCCAGTACTTC. It codes for CASSYGLAALQETQYF.

The chain combines TRBV9 with TRBJ1-1; TRBD1 might be the D (6 bases). Germline V gene lookup returns CDR1 SGDLS and CDR2 YYNGEE. The CDR3 contains 13 residues. The V end was cut by 1 base, the J end by 4 bases, with 8 bases between. The DNA of the CDR3 is TGTGCCAGCAGCGTAATAGGGGGCACTGAAGCTTTCTTT. Its protein product is CASSVIGGTEAFF.

This clonotype was seen at least ten times. The chain is built from TRBV7-9 and TRBJ2-7; D gene unclear. Deletions cut 5 bases from V and 0 bases from J, with 8 bases between. This CDR3 is built from 13 residues. In germline, CDR1 is SEHNR, CDR2 FQNEAQ (reference sequence). The DNA of the CDR3 is TGTGCCAGCAGCCCGGCCAACTCCTACGAGCAGTACTTC. As protein: CASSPANSYEQYF.

This clonotype has more than one count but fewer than ten. The rearrangement uses TRBV29-1 and TRBJ1-1; perhaps TRBD1 as D (6 bases). From germline, CDR1 is SQVTM and CDR2 ANQGSEA. The CDR3 consists of 12 residues. The V end was cut by 4 bases, the J end by 6 bases, with 12 bases between. CDR3 protein: CSVVGGRAEAFF. The CDR3 coding sequence is TGCAGCGTTGTCGGGGGCAGGGCTGAAGCTTTCTTT.

V gene TRBV2 combines with J gene TRBJ1-5, with D unclear. V was clipped by 7 bases and J by 5 bases, with 12 bases between them. This CDR3 contains 13 residues. CDR1 is SNHLY and CDR2 is FYNNEI in the germline V gene. The CDR3 region has the DNA TGTGCCAGCACCCCCGGACGGGATCAGCCCCAGCATTTT. Translated, it gives CASTPGRDQPQHF.

The chain employs TRBV3-1 and TRBJ2-7; D is undetermined. CDR3 size: 15 residues. Trimming took 0 bases from V and 3 from J, leaving 12 bases between them. The germline V gene has CDR1 LGHDT and CDR2 YNNKEL (reference sequence). The CDR3 spells CASSQDQRPRYEQYF. In DNA form, the CDR3 reads TGTGCCAGCAGCCAAGATCAGCGCCCCCGCTACGAGCAGTACTTC.

The chain combines TRBV28 with TRBJ2-1, with a possible D match to TRBD1 (5 bases). CDR1 MDHEN and CDR2 SYDVKM come from the germline V gene. V was clipped by 8 bases and J by 9 bases, with 17 bases between them. The CDR3 is 13 residues long. The CDR3 here is CASSLSQAREQFF. CDR3 coding DNA: TGTGCCAGCTCTCTTTCACAGGCCCGTGAGCAGTTCTTC.